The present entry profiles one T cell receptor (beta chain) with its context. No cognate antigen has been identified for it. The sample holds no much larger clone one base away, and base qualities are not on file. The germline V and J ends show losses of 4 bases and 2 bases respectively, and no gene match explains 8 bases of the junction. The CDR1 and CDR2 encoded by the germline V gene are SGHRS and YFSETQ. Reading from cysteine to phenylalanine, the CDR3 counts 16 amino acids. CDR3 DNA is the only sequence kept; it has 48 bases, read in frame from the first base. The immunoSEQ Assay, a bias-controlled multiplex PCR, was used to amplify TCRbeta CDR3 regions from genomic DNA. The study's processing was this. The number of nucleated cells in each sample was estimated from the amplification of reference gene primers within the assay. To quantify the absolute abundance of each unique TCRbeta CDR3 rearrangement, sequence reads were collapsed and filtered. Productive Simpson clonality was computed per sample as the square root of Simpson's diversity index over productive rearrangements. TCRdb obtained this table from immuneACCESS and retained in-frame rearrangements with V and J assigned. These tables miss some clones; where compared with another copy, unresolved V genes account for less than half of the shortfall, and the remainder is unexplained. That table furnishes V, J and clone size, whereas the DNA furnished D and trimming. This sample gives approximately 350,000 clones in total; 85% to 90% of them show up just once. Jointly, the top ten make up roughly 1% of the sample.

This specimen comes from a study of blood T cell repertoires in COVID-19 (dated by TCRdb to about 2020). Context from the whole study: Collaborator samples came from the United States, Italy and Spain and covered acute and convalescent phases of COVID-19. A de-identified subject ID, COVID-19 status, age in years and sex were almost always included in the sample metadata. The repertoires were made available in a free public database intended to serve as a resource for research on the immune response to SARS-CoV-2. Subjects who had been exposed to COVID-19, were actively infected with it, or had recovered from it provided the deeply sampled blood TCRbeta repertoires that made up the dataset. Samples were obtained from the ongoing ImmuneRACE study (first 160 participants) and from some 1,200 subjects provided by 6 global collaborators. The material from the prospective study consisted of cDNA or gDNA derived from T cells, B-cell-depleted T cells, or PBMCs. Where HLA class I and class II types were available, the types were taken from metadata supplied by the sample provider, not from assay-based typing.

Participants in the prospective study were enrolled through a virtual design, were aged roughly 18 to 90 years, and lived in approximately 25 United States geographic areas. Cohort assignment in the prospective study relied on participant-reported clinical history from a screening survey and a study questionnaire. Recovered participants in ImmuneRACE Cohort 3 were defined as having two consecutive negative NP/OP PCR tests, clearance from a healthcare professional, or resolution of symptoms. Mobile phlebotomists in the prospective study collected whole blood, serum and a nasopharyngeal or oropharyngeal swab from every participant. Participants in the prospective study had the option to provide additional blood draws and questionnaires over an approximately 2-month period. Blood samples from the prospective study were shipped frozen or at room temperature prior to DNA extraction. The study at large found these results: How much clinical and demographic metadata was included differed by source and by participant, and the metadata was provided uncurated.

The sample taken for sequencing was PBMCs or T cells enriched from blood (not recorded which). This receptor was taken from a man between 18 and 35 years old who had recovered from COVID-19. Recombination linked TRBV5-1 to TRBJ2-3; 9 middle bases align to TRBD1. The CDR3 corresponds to CASSGSGQGITDTQYF. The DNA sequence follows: TGCGCCAGCAGCGGGTCAGGACAGGGGATCACAGATACGCAGTATTTT.